The source of this T cell receptor beta chain is a study of T cells after yellow fever vaccination. This CDR3 comprises 15 residues. The junction had 7 bases not matched to a gene; V was cut back by 0 bases and J by 5 bases. The germline CDR1 and CDR2 sequences are MGHRA and YSYEKL. This clonotype has just a few counts. Its antigen is still unknown. Study results and caveats: Peaking on day 5 versus 15, the secondary response was faster but weaker.

TCRdb fed the 5' RACE reads into MiXCR, producing one record per CDR3 protein. The sample holds 250,000 to 300,000 distinct CDR3 sequences, approximately 5.2% seen once. The TCR comes from a man aged 18-30 years who received the YFV17D yellow fever vaccine. This specimen consisted of CD4+ T cells sorted from PBMCs, obtained on the day of the yellow fever booster vaccination. The V call is TRBV4-1, the J call TRBJ2-7, with TRBD1 matching 7 bases. The CDR3 DNA is TGCGCCAGCAGCCAAGATCCGATAGGGGGCGACGAGCAGTACGTC. This codes for CASSQDPIGGDEQYV.